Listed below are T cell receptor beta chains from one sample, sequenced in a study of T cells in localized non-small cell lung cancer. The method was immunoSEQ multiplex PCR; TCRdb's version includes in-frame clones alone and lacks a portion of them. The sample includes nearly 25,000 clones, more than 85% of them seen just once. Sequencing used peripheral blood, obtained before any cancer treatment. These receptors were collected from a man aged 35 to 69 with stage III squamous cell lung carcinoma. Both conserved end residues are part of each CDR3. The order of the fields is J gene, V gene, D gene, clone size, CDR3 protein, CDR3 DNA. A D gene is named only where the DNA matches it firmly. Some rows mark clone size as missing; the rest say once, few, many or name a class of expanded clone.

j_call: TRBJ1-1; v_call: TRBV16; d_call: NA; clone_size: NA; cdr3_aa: CASSQSVRDTEAFF; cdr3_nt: TGTGCCAGCAGCCAATCAGTACGGGACACTGAAGCTTTCTTT
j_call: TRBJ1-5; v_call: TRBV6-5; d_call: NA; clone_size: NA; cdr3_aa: CASSYGLGGDQPQHF; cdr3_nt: TGTGCCAGCAGTTACGGTTTGGGGGGGGATCAGCCCCAGCATTTT
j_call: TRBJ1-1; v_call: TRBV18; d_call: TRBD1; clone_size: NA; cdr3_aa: CASSPDREGAFF; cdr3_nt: TGTGCCAGCTCACCAGACAGGGAAGGAGCTTTCTTT
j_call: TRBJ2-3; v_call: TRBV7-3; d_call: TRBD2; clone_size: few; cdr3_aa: CASSSGGAGTDTQYF; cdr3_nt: TGTGCCAGCAGCTCCGGGGGGGCCGGGACAGATACGCAGTATTTT
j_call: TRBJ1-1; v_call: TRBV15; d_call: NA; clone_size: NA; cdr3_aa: CATSRDIDTEAFF; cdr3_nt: TGTGCCACCAGCCGGGACATTGACACTGAAGCTTTCTTT
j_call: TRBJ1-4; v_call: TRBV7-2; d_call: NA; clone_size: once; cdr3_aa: CASSLRQANEKLFF; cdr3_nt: TGTGCCAGCAGCTTAAGACAGGCTAATGAAAAACTGTTTTTT
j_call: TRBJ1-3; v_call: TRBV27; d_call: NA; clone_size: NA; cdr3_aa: CASSFSPSRNTGISGNTIYF; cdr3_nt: TGTGCCAGCAGTTTTAGTCCCTCTCGTAATACAGGGATCTCTGGAAACACCATATATTTT
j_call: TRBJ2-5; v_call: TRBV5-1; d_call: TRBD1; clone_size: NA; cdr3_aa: CASSPGQGTETQYF; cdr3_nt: TGCGCCAGCAGCCCGGGACAGGGGACGGAGACCCAGTACTTC
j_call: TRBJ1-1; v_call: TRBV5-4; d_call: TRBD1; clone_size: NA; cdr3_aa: CASSSRGGNTEAFF; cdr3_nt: TGTGCCAGCAGCTCCAGGGGGGGGAACACTGAAGCTTTCTTT
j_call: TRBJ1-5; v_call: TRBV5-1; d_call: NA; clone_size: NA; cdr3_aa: CASSSGAREPQHF; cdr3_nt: TGCGCCAGCAGCTCGGGGGCGCGGGAGCCCCAGCATTTT
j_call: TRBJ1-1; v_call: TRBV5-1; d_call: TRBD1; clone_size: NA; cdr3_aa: CASSPGQGANTEAFF; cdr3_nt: TGCGCCAGCAGCCCGGGACAGGGGGCGAACACTGAAGCTTTCTTT
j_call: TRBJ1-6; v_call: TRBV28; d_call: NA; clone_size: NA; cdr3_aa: CASSLSPQGRNSPLHF; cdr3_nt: TGTGCCAGCAGCCTCTCCCCCCAGGGACGTAATTCACCCCTCCACTTT
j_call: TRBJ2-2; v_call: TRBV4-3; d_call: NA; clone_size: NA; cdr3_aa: CASSFRVEYTGELFF; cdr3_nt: TGCGCCAGCAGCTTCAGGGTGGAGTATACCGGGGAGCTGTTTTTT
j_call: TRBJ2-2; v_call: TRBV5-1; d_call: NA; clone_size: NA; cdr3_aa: CASSFQGTGELFF; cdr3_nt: TGCGCCAGCAGCTTCCAGGGAACCGGGGAGCTGTTTTTT
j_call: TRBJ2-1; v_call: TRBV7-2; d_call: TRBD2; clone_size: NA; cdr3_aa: CASSFDSSGTSGRNEQFF; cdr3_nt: TGTGCCAGCAGCTTCGACAGCTCCGGGACTAGCGGGAGAAATGAGCAGTTCTTC
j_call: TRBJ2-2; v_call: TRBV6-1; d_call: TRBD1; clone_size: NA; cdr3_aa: CASRTGTGYTGELFF; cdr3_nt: TGTGCCAGCAGAACCGGGACAGGGTACACCGGGGAGCTGTTTTTT
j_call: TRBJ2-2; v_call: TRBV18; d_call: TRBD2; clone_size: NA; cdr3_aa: CASSITSGSTNGELFF; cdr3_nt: TGTGCCAGCTCAATCACTAGCGGGAGCACGAACGGGGAGCTGTTTTTT
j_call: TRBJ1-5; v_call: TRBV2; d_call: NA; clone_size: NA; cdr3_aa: CASSDSRQAQPQHF; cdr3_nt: TGTGCCAGCAGTGATAGCCGCCAGGCTCAGCCCCAGCATTTT
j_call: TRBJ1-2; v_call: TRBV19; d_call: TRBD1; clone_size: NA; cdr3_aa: CASSQDRGLPYGYTF; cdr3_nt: TGTGCCAGTAGTCAAGACAGGGGCCTCCCTTATGGCTACACCTTC
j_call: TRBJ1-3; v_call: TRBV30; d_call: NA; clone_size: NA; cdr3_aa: CAWSVFGVSGNTIYF; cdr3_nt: TGTGCCTGGAGTGTATTCGGAGTCTCTGGAAACACCATATATTTT
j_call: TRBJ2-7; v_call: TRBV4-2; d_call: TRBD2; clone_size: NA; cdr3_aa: CASSQDRLAGGGSYEQYF; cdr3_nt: TGTGCCAGCAGCCAAGATAGACTAGCGGGAGGAGGGTCCTACGAGCAGTACTTC
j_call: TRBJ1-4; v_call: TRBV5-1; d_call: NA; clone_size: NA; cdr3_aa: CASSLGTAAHNEKLFF; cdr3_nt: TGCGCCAGCAGCTTGGGGACAGCAGCCCATAATGAAAAACTGTTTTTT
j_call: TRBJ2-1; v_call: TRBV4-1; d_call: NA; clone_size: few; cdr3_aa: CASSQEPPGRNEQFF; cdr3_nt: TGCGCCAGCAGCCAAGAGCCTCCGGGGCGCAATGAGCAGTTCTTC
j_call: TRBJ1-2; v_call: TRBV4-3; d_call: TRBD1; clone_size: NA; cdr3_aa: CASSQDPGQGGGGYTF; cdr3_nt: TGCGCCAGCAGCCAAGATCCAGGACAGGGGGGAGGTGGCTACACCTTC
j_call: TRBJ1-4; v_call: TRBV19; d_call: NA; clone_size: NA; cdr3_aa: CASSTGRRLQREKLFF; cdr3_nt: TGTGCCAGTAGTACCGGTAGGCGGCTTCAGAGAGAAAAACTGTTTTTT
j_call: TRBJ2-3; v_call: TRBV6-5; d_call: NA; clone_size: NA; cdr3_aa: CASSQAGRDTQYF; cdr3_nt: TGTGCCAGCAGCCAAGCCGGCAGAGATACGCAGTATTTT
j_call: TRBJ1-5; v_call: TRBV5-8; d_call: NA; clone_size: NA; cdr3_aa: CASSFTGFNQPQHF; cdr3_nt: TGTGCCAGCAGCTTTACAGGGTTCAATCAGCCCCAGCATTTT
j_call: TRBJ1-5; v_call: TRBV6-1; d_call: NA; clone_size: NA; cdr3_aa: CATLEGSANNQPQHF; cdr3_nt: TGTGCCACACTTGAGGGGTCAGCTAACAATCAGCCCCAGCATTTT
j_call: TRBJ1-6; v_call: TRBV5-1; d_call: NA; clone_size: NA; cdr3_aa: CASSLVPGYNSPLHF; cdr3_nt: TGCGCCAGCAGCTTGGTCCCAGGATATAATTCACCCCTCCACTTT
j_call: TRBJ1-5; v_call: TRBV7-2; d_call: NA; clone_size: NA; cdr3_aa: CASRAPGNQPQHF; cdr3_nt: TGTGCCAGCAGAGCGCCCGGTAATCAGCCCCAGCATTTT
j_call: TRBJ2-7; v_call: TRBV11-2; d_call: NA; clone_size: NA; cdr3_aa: CASSLASSWSSYEQYF; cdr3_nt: TGTGCCAGCAGCTTAGCCTCGTCGTGGAGCTCCTACGAGCAGTACTTC
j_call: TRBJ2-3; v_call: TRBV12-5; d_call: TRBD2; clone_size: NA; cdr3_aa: CASGGPGLALDTQYF; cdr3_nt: TGTGCTAGTGGTGGTCCGGGACTAGCCCTAGATACGCAGTATTTT
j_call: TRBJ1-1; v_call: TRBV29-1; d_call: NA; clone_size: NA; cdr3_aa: CSVSLNTEAFF; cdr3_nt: TGCAGCGTTTCCCTGAACACTGAAGCTTTCTTT
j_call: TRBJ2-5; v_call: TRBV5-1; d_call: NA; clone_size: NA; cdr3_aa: CASSSEWTQYF; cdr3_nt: TGCGCCAGCAGCTCCGAGTGGACCCAGTACTTC
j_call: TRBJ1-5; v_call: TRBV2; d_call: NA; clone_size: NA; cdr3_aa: CASSVLRESQPQHF; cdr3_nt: TGTGCCAGCAGTGTTTTAAGGGAAAGCCAGCCCCAGCATTTT
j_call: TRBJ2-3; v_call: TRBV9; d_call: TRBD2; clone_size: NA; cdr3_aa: CASSSGLAGGPNF; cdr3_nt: TGTGCCAGCAGCTCGGGACTAGCGGGAGGCCCGAATTTT
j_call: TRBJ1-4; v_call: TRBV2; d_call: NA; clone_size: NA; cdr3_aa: CASRKDRTTNEKLFF; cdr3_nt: TGTGCCAGCAGGAAAGACAGGACAACTAATGAAAAACTGTTTTTT
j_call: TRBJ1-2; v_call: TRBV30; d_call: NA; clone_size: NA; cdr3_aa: CARREGFYGYTF; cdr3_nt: TGTGCCCGACGCGAGGGGTTCTATGGCTACACCTTC
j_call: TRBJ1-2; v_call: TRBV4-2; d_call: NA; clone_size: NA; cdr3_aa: CASSQQGGYTF; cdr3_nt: TGTGCCAGCAGCCAACAGGGTGGCTACACCTTC
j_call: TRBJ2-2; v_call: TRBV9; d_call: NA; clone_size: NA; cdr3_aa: CASSVEQAATGELFF; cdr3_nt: TGTGCCAGCAGCGTAGAACAGGCAGCAACCGGGGAGCTGTTTTTT
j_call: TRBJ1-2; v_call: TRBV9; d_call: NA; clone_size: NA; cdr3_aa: CASSVGQSPNYGYTF; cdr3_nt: TGTGCCAGCAGCGTAGGGCAGAGCCCTAACTATGGCTACACCTTC
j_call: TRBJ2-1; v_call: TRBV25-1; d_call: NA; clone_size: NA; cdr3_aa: CATRWGFNEQFF; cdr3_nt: TGTGCCACTCGTTGGGGCTTCAATGAGCAGTTCTTC
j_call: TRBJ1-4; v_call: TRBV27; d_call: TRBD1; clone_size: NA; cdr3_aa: CASSLAQGGRTEKLFF; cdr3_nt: TGTGCCAGCAGTCTCGCTCAGGGGGGGCGTACGGAAAAACTGTTTTTT
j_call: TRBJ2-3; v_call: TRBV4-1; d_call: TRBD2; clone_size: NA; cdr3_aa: CASRSSGGRMGDTQYF; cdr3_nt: TGCGCCAGCAGGAGTAGCGGGGGGAGGATGGGAGATACGCAGTATTTT
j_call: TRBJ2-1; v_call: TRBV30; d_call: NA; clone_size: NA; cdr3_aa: CAWSGDEYNEQFF; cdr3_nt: TGTGCCTGGAGTGGGGACGAGTACAATGAGCAGTTCTTC
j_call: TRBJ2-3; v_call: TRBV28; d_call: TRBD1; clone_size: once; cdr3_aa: CASTDRGGAADTQYF; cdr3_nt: TGTGCCAGCACCGACAGGGGGGGGGCGGCAGATACGCAGTATTTT
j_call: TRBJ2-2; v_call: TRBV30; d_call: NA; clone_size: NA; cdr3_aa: CAWSRDFLNTGELFF; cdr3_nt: TGTGCCTGGAGTCGGGACTTCCTGAACACCGGGGAGCTGTTTTTT
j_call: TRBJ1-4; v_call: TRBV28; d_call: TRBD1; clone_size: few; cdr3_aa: CASINPGRGRNEKLFF; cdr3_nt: TGTGCCAGCATCAACCCCGGTAGGGGGCGGAATGAAAAACTGTTTTTT
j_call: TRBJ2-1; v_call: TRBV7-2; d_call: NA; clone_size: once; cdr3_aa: CASSTESSYNEQFF; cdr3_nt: TGTGCCAGCAGTACGGAGTCCTCCTACAATGAGCAGTTCTTC
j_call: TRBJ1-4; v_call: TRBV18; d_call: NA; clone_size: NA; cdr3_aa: CASSPQERGEKLFF; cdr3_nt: TGTGCCAGCTCACCACAAGAACGTGGGGAAAAACTGTTTTTT
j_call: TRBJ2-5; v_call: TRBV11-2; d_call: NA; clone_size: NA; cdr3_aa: CASSRVTGPQETQYF; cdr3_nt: TGTGCCAGCAGCCGGGTGACAGGCCCTCAAGAGACCCAGTACTTC
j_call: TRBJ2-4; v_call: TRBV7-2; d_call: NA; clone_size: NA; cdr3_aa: CASSLVRMNIQYF; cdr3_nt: TGTGCCAGCAGCTTAGTGAGGATGAACATTCAGTACTTC
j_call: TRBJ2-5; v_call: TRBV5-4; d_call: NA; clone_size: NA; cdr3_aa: CASSTAQETQYF; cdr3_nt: TGTGCCAGCAGCACCGCCCAAGAGACCCAGTACTTC
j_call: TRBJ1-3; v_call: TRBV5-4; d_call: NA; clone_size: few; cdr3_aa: CASSLGGSSGNTIYF; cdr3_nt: TGTGCCAGCAGCTTGGGAGGGAGCTCTGGAAACACCATATATTTT
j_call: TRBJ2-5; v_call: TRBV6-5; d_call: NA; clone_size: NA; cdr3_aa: CASSLTGPQETQYF; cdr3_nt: TGTGCCAGCAGTTTGACAGGCCCCCAAGAGACCCAGTACTTC
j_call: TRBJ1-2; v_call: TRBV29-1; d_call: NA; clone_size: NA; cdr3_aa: CSAPSGALDYGYTF; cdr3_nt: TGCAGCGCCCCCTCGGGCGCATTGGACTATGGCTACACCTTC
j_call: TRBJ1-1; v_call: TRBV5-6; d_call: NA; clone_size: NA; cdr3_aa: CASSSVWDTEAFF; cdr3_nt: TGTGCCAGCAGCTCCGTTTGGGACACTGAAGCTTTCTTT
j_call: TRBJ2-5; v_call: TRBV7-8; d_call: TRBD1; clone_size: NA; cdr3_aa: CASSPRTGKETQYF; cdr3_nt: TGTGCCAGCAGCCCAAGGACAGGGAAGGAGACCCAGTACTTC